One sample yielded the 29 T cell receptor beta chains listed below, sequenced in a study of T cells in Graves' hyperthyroidism and ophthalmopathy. It was RNA transcripts that yielded the amplified TCR beta CDR3 regions. An initial round of RT-PCR targeting the TCR CDR3 relied on the HTBI primer set. TCRdb redid the calling of the multiplex PCR reads with MiXCR, one entry per CDR3 protein. The sample contains around 380,000 distinct CDR3 sequences, around an eighth of which appear only once. The sample taken for sequencing was blood. These receptors were taken from a man aged 25-45 years with Graves' hyperthyroidism that later progressed to Graves' ophthalmopathy.

This clonotype has only a few counts. The gene calls are TRBV4-1 and TRBJ1-3, with a possible D match to TRBD1 (5 bases). V gave up 0 bases and J gave up 1 base, with 22 bases separating them. The CDR3 sequence is 20 residues long. From germline, CDR1 is MGHRA and CDR2 YSYEKL. The CDR3 DNA reads as TGCGCCAGCAGCCAAGATCAATTAAAGGACATTAACCTATCTGGAAACACCATATATTTT. Its translation: CASSQDQLKDINLSGNTIYF.

Turning to this clonotype: One junction end does not reproduce the germline sequence, and a read error may be involved. This chain uses TRBV5-1 with TRBJ2-7; 7 nucleotides agree with TRBD1. The CDR3 is made up of 14 amino acids. The V gene's germline CDR1 is SGHRS and CDR2 YFSETQ. This CDR3 is CASSSRDRNYEQYF. CDR3 DNA sequence: TGTGCCAGCAGCAGTCGGGACAGAAACTACGAGCAGTACTTC. Variable domain in full (rest from reference TRBV5-1 and TRBJ2-7): KAGVTQTPRYLIKTRGQQVTLSCSPISGHRSVSWYQQTPGQGLQFLFEYFSETQRNKGNFPGRFSGRQFSNSRSEMNVSTLELGDSALYLCASSSRDRNYEQYFGPGTRLTVT.

This clonotype has only a few counts. The chain links TRBV20-1 to TRBJ1-4; D call uncertain. V lost 3 bases to trimming and J lost 4 bases, with 9 bases between them. The CDR3 runs 13 residues. In germline, CDR1 is DFQATT, CDR2 SNEGSKA (reference sequence). CDR3: CSARSQFNEKLFF. CDR3 coding DNA: TGCAGTGCTAGGTCCCAGTTTAATGAAAAACTGTTTTTT.

The gene calls are TRBV19 and TRBJ2-2; a possible D gene is TRBD1 (5 bases). CDR1 and CDR2 (germline): LNHDA, SQIVND (reference sequence). This CDR3 has 14 amino acids. Trimming removed 4 bases at V and 6 bases at J, with 12 bases between. CDR3 DNA sequence: TGTGCCAGTAGTACTGGACATCGTTCCGGGGAGCTGTTTTTT. It encodes CASSTGHRSGELFF.

This clonotype was seen ten or more times. The chain has TRBV27 and TRBJ2-3; the match to TRBD2 covers 8 bases. This CDR3 has 16 amino acids. CDR1 MNHEY and CDR2 SMNVEV come from the germline V gene (reference sequence). V shed 5 bases and J 4 bases; nucleotides not matched to a gene: 11. The CDR3 DNA reads TGTGCCAGCAGTCTACCGACGGCGGGGGGTTCAGATACGCAGTATTTT. Amino acids: CASSLPTAGGSDTQYF.

In its sample, this clonotype was seen many times. V is TRBV12-3 or TRBV12-4 and J is TRBJ2-7; 11 positions match TRBD1. The length of the CDR3 is 15 residues. Trimming removed 7 bases from V and 5 bases from J; junction bases left unmatched: 10. CDR3 in DNA: TGTGCCAGCACCCCCGGGACAGGGGGATTCGACGAGCAGTACTTC. This gives the protein CASTPGTGGFDEQYF.

This clonotype was seen at least ten times. The rearrangement joins TRBV6-1 to TRBJ1-5, with 9 positions matching TRBD1. J was trimmed by 0 bases and V by 6 bases; bases with no gene match: 18. The germline V gene has CDR1 MNHNS and CDR2 SASEGT. The CDR3 is 20 amino acids. DNA of the CDR3: TGTGCCAGCAGCAGAGTCCCGGGACAGGGAGGGGATTATAGCAATCAGCCCCAGCATTTT. This encodes CASSRVPGQGGDYSNQPQHF.

At least ten counts were recorded for this clonotype. This chain links TRBV7-2 with TRBJ2-7, with 9 bases lining up with TRBD1. This CDR3 spans 14 amino acids. J lost 7 bases, V lost 3 bases, and 7 bases had no gene match. Germline V lookup: CDR1 SGHTA, CDR2 FQGNSA. The CDR3 region is CASSLLQGAGEQYF. CDR3 DNA: TGTGCCAGCAGCTTGCTACAGGGGGCAGGGGAGCAGTACTTC.

This chain connects TRBV19 to TRBJ2-2; 9 bases align to TRBD2. The germline gives CDR1 LNHDA, CDR2 SQIVND (reference sequence). The CDR3 extends over 15 amino acids. Trimming cost V 3 bases and J 6 bases; bases outside gene matches: 5. The CDR3 is CASSIGGGASGELFF. The CDR3 coding sequence is TGTGCCAGTAGTATCGGCGGGGGGGCCTCCGGGGAGCTGTTTTTT. The full variable domain, with the rest looked up from reference TRBV19 and TRBJ2-2, is DGGITQSPKYLFRKEGQNVTLSCEQNLNHDAMYWYRQDPGQGLRLIYYSQIVNDFQKGDIAEGYSVSREKKESFPLTVTSAQKNPTAFYLCASSIGGGASGELFFGEGSRLTVL.

This clonotype appeared many times. The gene calls are TRBV2 and TRBJ2-2; 7 bases are a match to TRBD1. This CDR3 region has 16 residues. Germline-derived CDR1 and CDR2 are SNHLY and FYNNEI. Trimming at V came to 3 bases and at J to 0 bases, leaving 4 bases not matched to a gene. CDR3 residues: CASSEDRPANTGELFF. The DNA for the CDR3 is TGTGCCAGCAGTGAGGACAGGCCCGCGAACACCGGGGAGCTGTTTTTT.

The chain is built from TRBV12-3 or TRBV12-4 and TRBJ2-3; 11 bases match TRBD2. The junction had 19 bases not matched to a gene; V was cut back by 7 bases and J by 13 bases. The CDR3 covers 16 residues. This CDR3 is CASNQLPSGGPRAEYF. The DNA for the CDR3 is TGTGCCAGCAACCAACTGCCTAGCGGGGGGCCGCGGGCGGAGTATTTT.

This clonotype showed up just a few times. This chain uses TRBV13 with TRBJ2-5; the D is unclear. Deletions cut 5 bases from V and 5 bases from J, with 6 bases between. This CDR3 comprises 11 residues. The germline V gene encodes CDR1 PRHDT and CDR2 FYEKMQ (reference sequence). CDR3 residues: CASSAMETQYF. The CDR3 region has the DNA TGTGCCAGCAGCGCGATGGAGACCCAGTACTTC.

This clonotype has at least ten counts. The gene calls are TRBV5-1 and TRBJ2-7, with D perhaps assigned TRBD1 or TRBD2 (5 bases each). Trimming removed 2 bases at V and 6 bases at J, with 9 bases between. The CDR3 runs 12 residues. The germline gives CDR1 SGHRS, CDR2 YFSETQ. For the CDR3, the DNA is TGCGCCAGCAGCTTTACAGGAGGCGAGCAGTACTTC. It is translated as CASSFTGGEQYF.

This clonotype has ten or more counts. The J gene is TRBJ1-3, the V gene TRBV28, with TRBD1 as a possible D gene (6 bases). The CDR3 runs 14 residues. V lost 3 bases and J lost 3, with 9 bases in between. Germline loops: CDR1 MDHEN, CDR2 SYDVKM. CDR3 sequence: CASSFRGGGNTIYF. The CDR3 DNA is TGTGCCAGCAGTTTCAGGGGAGGTGGAAACACCATATATTTT. The whole variable domain, remainder taken from reference TRBV28 and TRBJ1-3, is DVKVTQSSRYLVKRTGEKVFLECVQDMDHENMFWYRQDPGLGLRLIYFSYDVKMKEKGDIPEGYSVSREKKERFSLILESASTNQTSMYLCASSFRGGGNTIYFGEGSWLTVV.

The V call is TRBV28, the J call TRBJ1-4; D call uncertain. The germline V gene encodes CDR1 MDHEN and CDR2 SYDVKM. This CDR3 has 14 amino acids. V was trimmed by 4 bases and J by 3 bases, leaving 9 bases between them. The CDR3 nucleotides are TGTGCCAGCAGTTCGGTGGTATCTAATGAAAAACTGTTTTTT. Its translation is CASSSVVSNEKLFF.

V gene TRBV20-1 combines with J gene TRBJ1-5; no clear D gene. This CDR3 is 15 amino acids long. The germline V gene encodes CDR1 DFQATT and CDR2 SNEGSKA (reference sequence). With 3 bases removed from V and 5 bases from J, the gap between germline ends came to 17 bases. The CDR3 protein is CSARRVPGFDQPQHF. Here the CDR3 DNA reads TGCAGTGCTAGGAGGGTCCCTGGGTTTGATCAGCCCCAGCATTTT.

Many counts were recorded for this clonotype. V and J are TRBV5-5 and TRBJ2-1, with unresolved D. Trimming shortened V by 3 bases and J by 6 bases, and 7 bases separated the two germline ends. CDR1 is SGHKS, CDR2 YYEKEE, per germline (reference sequence). The CDR3 runs to 12 residues. CDR3 in DNA: TGTGCCAGCAGCTGGCAGGTCAATGAGCAGTTCTTC. Protein: CASSWQVNEQFF.

This clonotype has at least ten counts. The CDR3 coding sequence is TGTGCCAGCAGCCTGCTCTTAGCGGGGGGGCGCACAGATACGCAGTATTTT. This gives the protein CASSLLLAGGRTDTQYF. This chain uses TRBV27 with TRBJ2-3; 11 bases map to TRBD2. The CDR3 length is 17 residues. Germline CDR1 MNHEY, CDR2 SMNVEV (reference sequence). J gave up 1 base and V 6 bases, and 9 bases lay outside the gene matches.

This clonotype was seen ten or more times. CDR3 DNA: TGTGCCAGCAGCTACCAGGGGGGACACTTAACCTACGAGCAGTACTTC. Amino acid sequence: CASSYQGGHLTYEQYF. V usage is TRBV11-2 and J usage is TRBJ2-7; D is possibly TRBD1 (7 bases). Trimming stripped 4 bases from V and 2 bases from J, with 18 bases between. From germline, CDR1 is SGHAT and CDR2 FQNNGV. The CDR3 runs to 16 residues.

This clonotype was found a few times. This chain joins TRBV10-3 and TRBJ2-1, with TRBD1 as a possible D gene (6 bases). The germline V gene encodes CDR1 ENHRY and CDR2 SYGVKD. Trimming took 4 bases from V and 8 from J, leaving 12 bases between them. CDR3 length: 13 amino acids. CDR3 in amino acids: CAISGGPSDEQFF. The CDR3, as DNA: TGTGCCATCAGTGGGGGGCCCAGCGATGAGCAGTTCTTC.

This clonotype was recorded many times. V gene TRBV20-1 combines with J gene TRBJ1-5, with D unclear. The CDR3 runs to 12 residues. Germline CDR1 reads DFQATT; CDR2 reads SNEGSKA (reference sequence). The V gene lost 0 bases and the J gene lost 7 bases, with 7 bases spanning the gap. CDR3 region: CSARDRRQPQHF. The CDR3 DNA reads as TGCAGTGCTAGAGATCGGAGGCAGCCCCAGCATTTT.

This clonotype appeared a few times. This rearrangement joins TRBV7-9 to TRBJ2-5; tentatively, D is TRBD1 (7 bases). CDR1 and CDR2 (germline): SEHNR, FQNEAQ (reference sequence). The ends were cut back, 5 bases at V and 5 bases at J, with 12 bases in the middle. There are 13 residues in the CDR3. The CDR3 DNA is TGTGCCAGCAGCGGCGGGACAGCGGAGACCCAGTACTTC. Amino acids: CASSGGTAETQYF. Full variable domain (rest looked up from reference TRBV7-9 and TRBJ2-5): DTGVSQNPRHKITKRGQNVTFRCDPISEHNRLYWYRQTLGQGPEFLTYFQNEAQLEKSRLLSDRFSAERPKGSFSTLEIQRTEQGDSAMYLCASSGGTAETQYFGPGTRLLVL.

Regarding this clonotype: One end of the junction is discordant with germline, which a read error may explain. This chain connects TRBV7-9 to TRBJ1-6, with TRBD1 as a possible D gene (5 bases). The CDR3 is made up of 17 amino acids. Germline V gene lookup returns CDR1 SEHNR and CDR2 FQNEAQ (reference sequence). The CDR3 nucleotides are TGCGCCAGCAGCCAAGACCTCCCGGGGGTCGATAATTCACCCCTCCACTTT. The encoded protein is CASSQDLPGVDNSPLHF.

Only a few counts were recorded for this clonotype. V gene TRBV4-1 combines with J gene TRBJ2-7, with D possibly called TRBD1 or TRBD2 (5 bases each). The CDR3 runs to 16 residues. The V end was cut by 4 bases, the J end by 0 bases, with 16 bases between. The V gene's germline CDR1 is MGHRA and CDR2 YSYEKL. The CDR3 DNA is TGCGCCAGCAGCCCACCCGGGGCAGAGAGCTCCTACGAGCAGTACTTC. Its translation is CASSPPGAESSYEQYF.

This clonotype was picked up a small number of times. The chain recombines TRBV4-1 with TRBJ2-1, with D maybe TRBD1 (6 bases). Germline CDR1 is MGHRA and CDR2 is YSYEKL. This CDR3 is 13 amino acids long. V dropped 4 bases and J dropped 4 bases, with 8 bases sitting between them. The CDR3 DNA reads as TGCGCCAGCAGCCGGACAGTGTACAATGAGCAGTTCTTC. Its protein is CASSRTVYNEQFF.

This clonotype was counted only a few times. The chain joins TRBV27 to TRBJ2-1; 8 bases map to TRBD2. CDR1 MNHEY and CDR2 SMNVEV come from the germline V gene (reference sequence). J was trimmed by 0 bases and V by 2 bases; bases with no gene match: 3. The CDR3 spans 16 residues. CDR3 region: CASSLTGTSSYNEQFF. The CDR3 DNA is TGTGCCAGCAGTTTAACTGGGACTAGCTCCTACAATGAGCAGTTCTTC.

The CDR3: CASSSKIGPSEAFF. In DNA, the CDR3 is TGTGCCAGCAGCTCAAAGATTGGACCGAGTGAAGCTTTCTTT. The chain employs TRBV7-6 and TRBJ1-1, with D hard to call. The germline CDR1 and CDR2 sequences are SGHVS and FNYEAQ. This CDR3 has 14 residues. Trimming cost V 4 bases and J 7 bases, with 16 bases left between them.

This clonotype occurred a few times. The genes are TRBV4-1 and TRBJ2-7; D ambiguous. Germline V lookup: CDR1 MGHRA, CDR2 YSYEKL. Trimming left V 3 bases short and J 4 bases short, with 19 bases between. The CDR3 loop spans 16 amino acids. For the CDR3, the DNA is TGCGCCAGCAGCCAGGTACGCGGCAGTCTACTGTACGAGCAGTACTTC. Its translation: CASSQVRGSLLYEQYF.

This clonotype was detected ten times or more. The V call is TRBV3-1, the J call TRBJ1-1; D not certain. The CDR3 runs 14 residues. Germline loops: CDR1 LGHDT, CDR2 YNNKEL (reference sequence). V lost 3 bases, J lost 3 bases, and 11 bases lay in between. CDR3 sequence reads: CASSHLQSYTEAFF. The CDR3 DNA follows: TGTGCCAGCAGCCACCTCCAGTCTTACACTGAAGCTTTCTTT.